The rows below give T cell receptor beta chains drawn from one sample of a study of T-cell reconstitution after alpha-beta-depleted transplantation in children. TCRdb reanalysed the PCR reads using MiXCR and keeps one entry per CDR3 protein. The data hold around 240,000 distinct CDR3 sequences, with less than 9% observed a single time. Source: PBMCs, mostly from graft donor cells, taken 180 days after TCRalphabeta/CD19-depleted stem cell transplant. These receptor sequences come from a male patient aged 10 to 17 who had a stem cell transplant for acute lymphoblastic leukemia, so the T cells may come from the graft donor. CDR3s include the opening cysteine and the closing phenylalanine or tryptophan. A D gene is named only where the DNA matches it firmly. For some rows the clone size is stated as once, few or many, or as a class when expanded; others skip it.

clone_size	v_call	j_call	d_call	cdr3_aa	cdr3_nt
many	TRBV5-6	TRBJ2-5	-	CASSLAGGRFQETQYF	TGTGCCAGCAGCTTGGCCGGTGGGAGGTTCCAAGAGACCCAGTACTTC
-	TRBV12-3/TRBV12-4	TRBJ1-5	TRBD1	CASSSSFRGLNQPQHF	TGTGCCAGCAGTTCCTCTTTCAGGGGGTTGAATCAGCCCCAGCATTTT
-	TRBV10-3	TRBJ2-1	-	CASRANNEQFF	TGTGCCTCCAGGGCCAACAATGAGCAGTTCTTC
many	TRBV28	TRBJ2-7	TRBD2	CASGRLAGAYEQYF	TGTGCCAGCGGTAGACTAGCGGGAGCGTACGAGCAGTACTTC
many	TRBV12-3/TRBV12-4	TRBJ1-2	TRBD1	CASRPQVVVRQGYGYTF	TGTGCCAGCAGACCTCAGGTTGTTGTGCGACAGGGATATGGCTACACCTTC
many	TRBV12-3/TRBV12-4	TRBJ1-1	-	CASSLVGRNTEAFF	TGTGCCAGCAGTTTGGTCGGAAGAAACACTGAAGCTTTCTTT
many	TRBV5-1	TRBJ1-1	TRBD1	CASSLEGRGRLGTEAFF	TGCGCCAGCAGCTTGGAAGGAAGGGGGCGACTTGGCACTGAAGCTTTCTTT
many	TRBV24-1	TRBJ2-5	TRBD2	CATSDSGLAGVDQYF	TGTGCCACCAGTGATTCGGGACTAGCGGGAGTAGACCAGTACTTC
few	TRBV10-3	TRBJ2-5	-	CAISESNSGARETQYF	TGTGCCATCAGTGAGTCCAATTCAGGGGCGCGGGAGACCCAGTACTTC
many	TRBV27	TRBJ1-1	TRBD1	CASSPLQGGAFF	TGTGCCAGCAGTCCCCTACAGGGGGGAGCTTTCTTT
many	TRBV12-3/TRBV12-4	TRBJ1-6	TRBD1	CASSWTGGSYNSPLHF	TGTGCCAGCAGTTGGACAGGGGGTTCCTATAATTCACCCCTCCACTTT
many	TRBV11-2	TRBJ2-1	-	CASSFRDTYNEQFF	TGTGCCAGCAGCTTCCGGGACACTTACAATGAGCAGTTCTTC
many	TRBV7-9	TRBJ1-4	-	CASSLGRFQGEKLFF	TGTGCCAGCAGCTTAGGCCGGTTTCAGGGTGAAAAACTGTTTTTT
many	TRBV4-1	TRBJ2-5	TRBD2	CASSQEPSGMWETQYF	TGCGCCAGCAGCCAAGAGCCTAGCGGGATGTGGGAGACCCAGTACTTC
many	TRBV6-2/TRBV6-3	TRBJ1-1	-	CASSRRGLDTEAFF	TGTGCCAGCAGTCGGAGGGGGTTGGACACTGAAGCTTTCTTT
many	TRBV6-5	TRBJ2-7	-	CASSYIRSSYEQYF	TGTGCCAGCAGTTACATCCGTAGCTCCTACGAGCAGTACTTC
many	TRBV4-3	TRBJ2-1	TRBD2	CASSQKGPGLAGGHEQFF	TGCGCCAGCAGCCAAAAAGGCCCGGGACTAGCGGGGGGGCATGAGCAGTTCTTC
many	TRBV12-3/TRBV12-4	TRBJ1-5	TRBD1	CASRLTGFDQPQHF	TGTGCCAGCAGGCTGACAGGGTTCGATCAGCCCCAGCATTTT
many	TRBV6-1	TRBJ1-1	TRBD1	CASSEWTGGTEAFF	TGTGCCAGCAGTGAGTGGACAGGAGGGACTGAAGCTTTCTTT
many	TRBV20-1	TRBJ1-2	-	CSAREAGSSGYTF	TGCAGTGCTAGAGAGGCAGGGTCCAGTGGCTACACCTTC
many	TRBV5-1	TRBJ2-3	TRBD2	CASGRAGATDTQYF	TGCGCCAGCGGCAGAGCGGGGGCCACAGATACGCAGTATTTT
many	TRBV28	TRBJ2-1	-	CASSFSNSYNEQFF	TGTGCCAGCAGTTTCTCGAACTCATACAATGAGCAGTTCTTC
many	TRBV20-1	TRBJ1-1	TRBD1	CSARGDRGWTEAFF	TGCAGTGCTAGAGGGGACAGGGGTTGGACTGAAGCTTTCTTT
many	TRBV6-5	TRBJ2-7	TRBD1	CASSPYRGSSYEQYF	TGTGCCAGCAGCCCCTACAGGGGGAGCTCCTACGAGCAGTACTTC
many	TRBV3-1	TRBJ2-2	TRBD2	CASSRTSVNTGELFF	TGTGCCAGCAGCCGAACTAGCGTTAACACCGGGGAGCTGTTTTTT
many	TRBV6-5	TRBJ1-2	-	CASSYSWQNYGYTF	TGTGCCAGCAGTTACTCGTGGCAGAACTATGGCTACACCTTC
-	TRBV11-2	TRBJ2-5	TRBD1	CASRPGTGQETQYF	TGTGCCAGCCGCCCAGGGACAGGCCAAGAGACCCAGTACTTC
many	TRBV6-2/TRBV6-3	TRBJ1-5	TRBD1	CASRSGTGPQHF	TGTGCCAGCCGATCCGGGACAGGGCCCCAGCATTTT
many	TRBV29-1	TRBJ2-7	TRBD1	CSISGRTGNYEQYF	TGCAGCATCTCAGGGCGGACAGGAAACTACGAGCAGTACTTC
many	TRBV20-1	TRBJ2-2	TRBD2	CSARGGGGAVTGELFF	TGCAGTGCTAGAGGCGGCGGGGGGGCGGTCACCGGGGAGCTGTTTTTT
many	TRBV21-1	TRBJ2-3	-	CASSKSGGTDTQYF	TGTGCCAGCAGCAAATCGGGAGGCACAGATACGCAGTATTTT
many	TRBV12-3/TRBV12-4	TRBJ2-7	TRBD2	CASTRTSGRANEQYF	TGTGCCAGCACCCGGACTAGCGGGAGGGCTAACGAGCAGTACTTC
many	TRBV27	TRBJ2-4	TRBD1	CASSCRDRVGVKNIQYF	TGTGCCAGCAGTTGCCGGGACAGGGTCGGGGTCAAAAACATTCAGTACTTC
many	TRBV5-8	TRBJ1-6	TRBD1	CASSWGDRPPLHF	TGTGCCAGCAGCTGGGGGGACAGGCCCCCCCTCCACTTT
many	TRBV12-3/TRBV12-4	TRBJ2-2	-	CASIPSGDQGELFF	TGTGCCAGCATCCCCAGTGGGGATCAAGGGGAGCTGTTTTTT
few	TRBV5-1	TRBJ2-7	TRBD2	CASMPGQGGLAGGDEQYF	TGCGCCAGCATGCCGGGACAGGGAGGACTAGCGGGAGGGGACGAGCAGTACTTC